This is a list of T cell receptor beta chains from one sample in a study of T cells in Graves' hyperthyroidism and ophthalmopathy. TCRdb analysed the multiplex PCR reads with MiXCR anew, one entry per CDR3 protein. The sample contains around 210,000 distinct CDR3 sequences, about a sixth of which appear only once. The source material was blood. The receptors here all came from a woman aged 50 to 65 with Graves' hyperthyroidism. The CDR3 runs from the conserved cysteine through the conserved F or W. A D gene is named only where the DNA matches it firmly. The listing skips clone size in some rows; elsewhere it reads once, few, many or a size class.

D gene,clone size,J gene,V gene,CDR3 protein,CDR3 DNA
-,-,TRBJ1-1,TRBV18,CASSPTQGGTEAFF,TGTGCCAGCTCACCTACCCAGGGAGGGACTGAAGCTTTCTTT
TRBD2,many,TRBJ2-3,TRBV27,CASSFREGLGTDTQYF,TGTGCCAGCAGTTTCCGGGAGGGCCTCGGCACAGATACGCAGTATTTT
-,-,TRBJ2-1,TRBV5-1,CASSGSGPSYNEQFF,TGCGCCAGCAGCGGAAGCGGCCCCTCCTACAATGAGCAGTTCTTC
TRBD1,many,TRBJ2-7,TRBV2,CASNRQGGSYEQYF,TGTGCCAGCAATCGACAGGGGGGATCCTACGAGCAGTACTTC
-,-,TRBJ2-3,TRBV24-1,CATSAQGGTDTQYF,TGTGCCACCAGTGCCCAAGGCGGCACAGATACGCAGTATTTT
-,many,TRBJ2-1,TRBV20-1,CSARALASNNEQFF,TGCAGTGCTAGGGCGCTAGCGAGTAACAATGAGCAGTTCTTC
TRBD2,many,TRBJ2-7,TRBV7-8,CASSDTSGSGSYEQYF,TGTGCCAGCAGCGACACTAGCGGGAGTGGGTCCTACGAGCAGTACTTC
-,few,TRBJ2-5,TRBV7-3,CASSPTRDQETQYF,TGTGCCAGCAGCCCTACTAGAGATCAAGAGACCCAGTACTTC
TRBD1,many,TRBJ1-1,TRBV13,CASSPTGTGGAGEAFF,TGTGCCAGCAGCCCGACCGGGACAGGGGGCGCCGGGGAAGCTTTCTTT
-,many,TRBJ1-5,TRBV27,CASSLSSGGGNQPQHF,TGTGCCAGCAGTTTATCAAGTGGTGGCGGCAATCAGCCCCAGCATTTT
-,many,TRBJ2-7,TRBV27,CASSLAWARTYEQYF,TGTGCCAGCAGTTTAGCCTGGGCAAGAACCTACGAGCAGTACTTC
TRBD2,many,TRBJ2-1,TRBV7-9,CASSLLAGGSYNEQFF,TGTGCCAGCAGCTTACTAGCGGGGGGTTCCTACAATGAGCAGTTCTTC
-,-,TRBJ1-2,TRBV19,CASRYGGANYGYTF,TGTGCCAGTAGATACGGGGGAGCTAACTATGGCTACACCTTC
-,many,TRBJ1-1,TRBV29-1,CSVVTGTEAFF,TGCAGCGTGGTAACCGGGACTGAAGCTTTCTTT
-,many,TRBJ1-5,TRBV28,CASRQRGMGNQPQHF,TGTGCCAGCAGGCAGAGGGGAATGGGCAATCAGCCCCAGCATTTT
-,many,TRBJ2-3,TRBV11-3,CASSFARGPSTDTQYF,TGTGCCAGCAGTTTTGCGCGCGGGCCTAGCACAGATACGCAGTATTTT
TRBD2,-,TRBJ2-3,TRBV5-1,CASSGGGGGTDTQYF,TGCGCCAGCAGCGGTGGCGGGGGGGGCACAGATACGCAGTATTTT
-,few,TRBJ1-1,TRBV18,CASSPPFTMRTEAFF,TGTGCCAGCTCACCACCGTTTACAATGCGGACTGAAGCTTTCTTT
-,-,TRBJ2-2,TRBV7-6,CASRRQEITGELFF,TGTGCCAGCAGACGACAGGAAATTACCGGGGAGCTGTTTTTT
TRBD2,few,TRBJ2-1,TRBV18,CASSPKYLAGTYNEQFF,TGTGCCAGCTCACCTAAATACCTAGCGGGAACCTACAATGAGCAGTTCTTC
-,few,TRBJ2-3,TRBV6-6,CASSYSSIRDTQYF,TGTGCCAGCAGTTACTCGTCGATCCGGGATACGCAGTATTTT
TRBD2,many,TRBJ2-1,TRBV30,CACKTSGGSSYNEQFF,TGTGCCTGTAAGACTAGCGGGGGTAGCTCCTACAATGAGCAGTTCTTC